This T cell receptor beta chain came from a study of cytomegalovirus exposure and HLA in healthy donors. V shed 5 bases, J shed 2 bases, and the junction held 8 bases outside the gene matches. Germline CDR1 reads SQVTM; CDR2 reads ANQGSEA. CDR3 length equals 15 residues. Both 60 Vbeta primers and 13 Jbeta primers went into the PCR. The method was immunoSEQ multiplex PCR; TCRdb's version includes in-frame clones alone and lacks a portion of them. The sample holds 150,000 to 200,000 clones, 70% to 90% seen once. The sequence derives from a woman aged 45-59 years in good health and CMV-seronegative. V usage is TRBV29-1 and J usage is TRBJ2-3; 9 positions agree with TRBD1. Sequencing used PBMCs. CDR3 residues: CSVTPGTGLTDTQYF. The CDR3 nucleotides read TGCAGCGTTACCCCCGGGACAGGGCTCACAGATACGCAGTATTTT.